A single sample is the source of the 15 T cell receptor beta chains below, sequenced in a study of T-cell reconstitution after alpha-beta-depleted transplantation in children (TCRdb year 2016). The method behind the library was PCR. Sequencing was performed on an Illumina HiSeq 2500. TCR libraries were prepared with molecular barcoding, using unique molecular identifiers to normalize TCRbeta repertoire quantification. The raw public data were reprocessed by TCRdb itself: fastp quality trimming at Q25, MiXCR clonotype calling, in-frame beta chains only. Every distinct CDR3 protein forms one entry, paired with its most common genes and DNA. The sample yields about 340,000 distinct CDR3 sequences; roughly 15% were counted once. The ten largest clones represent 4.3% of the sample. The specimen was PBMCs, collected from the stem cell graft. These receptors all come from a human donor who donated a stem cell graft to a child with Fanconi anemia.

The sample holds many counts of this clonotype. The CDR3 DNA follows: TGCAGTGCTAGGCCCTCGGACATTAACTATGGCTACACCTTC. This encodes CSARPSDINYGYTF. The chain couples TRBV20-1 to TRBJ1-2; D perhaps matches TRBD1 (5 bases). Trimming left V 3 bases short and J 1 base short, with 12 bases between. The germline V gene has CDR1 DFQATT and CDR2 SNEGSKA (reference sequence). This CDR3 region has 14 residues.

This clonotype has more than one count but fewer than ten. J is TRBJ1-4 and V is TRBV28; 8 positions agree with TRBD1. Germline V gene sequence: CDR1 MDHEN, CDR2 SYDVKM. This CDR3 has 13 amino acids. V dropped 8 bases and J dropped 4; count of bases not matched to a gene: 3. The CDR3 here is CASLDRVNEKLFF. The CDR3 coding sequence is TGTGCCAGCCTGGACAGGGTTAATGAAAAACTGTTTTTT. The whole variable domain, filled in from reference TRBV28 and TRBJ1-4, reads DVKVTQSSRYLVKRTGEKVFLECVQDMDHENMFWYRQDPGLGLRLIYFSYDVKMKEKGDIPEGYSVSREKKERFSLILESASTNQTSMYLCASLDRVNEKLFFGSGTQLSVL.

This clonotype was detected a few times. The chain uses TRBV29-1 and TRBJ2-5; a weak D match, TRBD2 (6 bases). This CDR3 has 13 amino acids. The V and J ends lost 7 bases and 5 bases respectively, with 17 bases between them. Germline V gene sequence: CDR1 SQVTM, CDR2 ANQGSEA. In nucleotides, the CDR3 is TGCAGCGCCCCGGTGAGGGAGGACGAGACCCAGTACTTC. It specifies CSAPVREDETQYF.

This clonotype has a count of ten or more. The chain couples TRBV6-1 to TRBJ1-2; possibly TRBD1 for D (5 bases). The germline V and J ends were trimmed by 6 bases and 8 bases, with 16 bases remaining between them. CDR1 is MNHNS and CDR2 is SASEGT in the germline V gene. The CDR3 sequence is 13 residues long. The CDR3 DNA reads TGTGCCAGCAGACCTCACGGGGGTCTCGGCTACACCTTC. Residues: CASRPHGGLGYTF.

This clonotype has only a few counts. The chain uses TRBV30 and TRBJ1-5; the D is unclear. This CDR3 is 13 amino acids long. Germline CDR1 reads GTSNPN; CDR2 reads SVGIG (reference sequence). V lost 0 bases and J lost 3, with 6 bases in between. The CDR3 DNA is TGTGCCTGGAGTGTACTTTTCAATCAGCCCCAGCATTTT. This codes for CAWSVLFNQPQHF.

In its sample, this clonotype was seen a few times. The chain couples TRBV7-8 to TRBJ2-1; D unclear. In germline, CDR1 is SGHVS, CDR2 FQNEAQ. The CDR3 contains 11 residues. Trimming left V 5 bases short and J 9 bases short, with 8 bases between. As DNA, the CDR3 is TGTGCCAGCAGCCCAAATCTTGAGCAGTTCTTC. Protein sequence: CASSPNLEQFF. Variable domain in full (rest from reference TRBV7-8 and TRBJ2-1): GAGVSQSPRYKVAKRGQDVALRCDPISGHVSLFWYQQALGQGPEFLTYFQNEAQLDKSGLPSDRFFAERPEGSVSTLKIQRTQQEDSAVYLCASSPNLEQFFGPGTRLTVL.

This clonotype has a handful of counts. This sequence joins TRBV2 and TRBJ1-4, with 10 positions matching TRBD1. The CDR3 spans 13 residues. Germline CDR1 is SNHLY and CDR2 is FYNNEI. V was pared by 8 bases and J by 8 bases, with 5 bases of the junction left unmatched. This chain's CDR3 is CASRDRGREKLFF. The CDR3 coding sequence is TGTGCCAGCCGGGACAGGGGCCGCGAAAAACTGTTTTTT.

The chain recombines TRBV5-1 with TRBJ2-3; the D is unclear. V shed 1 base and J shed 6 bases, with 15 bases lying between them. This CDR3 region has 15 residues. Germline V gene sequence: CDR1 SGHRS, CDR2 YFSETQ. This CDR3 is CASSLMRTRTDTQYF. CDR3 nucleotides: TGCGCCAGCAGCTTGATGCGGACCCGGACGGATACGCAGTATTTT.

The chain joins TRBV5-6 to TRBJ2-7; D is possibly TRBD1 (5 bases). Germline V gene data show CDR1 as SGHDT and CDR2 as YYEEEE. CDR3 length: 12 amino acids. Trimming shortened V by 6 bases and J by 7 bases, and 14 bases separated the two germline ends. The CDR3 loop reads CASNLLQEEQYF. CDR3 DNA sequence: TGTGCCAGCAACCTCCTACAGGAAGAGCAGTACTTC. The entire variable domain, with the rest obtained from reference TRBV5-6 and TRBJ2-7, is as follows: DAGVTQSPTHLIKTRGQQVTLRCSPKSGHDTVSWYQQALGQGPQFIFQYYEEEERQRGNFPDRFSGHQFPNYSSELNVNALLLGDSALYLCASNLLQEEQYFGPGTRLTVT.

The table lists this clonotype with a few counts. The chain combines TRBV6-2 or TRBV6-3 with TRBJ2-6; unclear D gene. CDR1 MNHEY and CDR2 SVGEGT come from the germline V gene. The CDR3 loop spans 11 amino acids. Trimming removed 5 bases at V and 6 bases at J, with 2 bases between. CDR3 region: CASSKANVLTF. The DNA for the CDR3 is TGTGCCAGCAGTAAGGCCAACGTCCTGACTTTC.

The chain recombines TRBV12-3 or TRBV12-4 with TRBJ1-1; maybe TRBD1 (5 bases). Trimming took off 1 base at V and 3 bases at J, with 12 bases between the two ends. CDR3 size: 15 residues. CDR3 sequence reads: CASSLGGGAHTEAFF. The CDR3 coding sequence is TGTGCCAGCAGTTTAGGGGGAGGGGCCCACACTGAAGCTTTCTTT.

This clonotype appeared a few times. J is TRBJ2-3 and V is TRBV29-1; D possibly corresponds to TRBD2 (6 bases). The ends were cut back, 6 bases at V and 1 base at J, with 14 bases in the middle. Germline V gives CDR1 SQVTM, CDR2 ANQGSEA. The CDR3 sequence is 14 residues long. The DNA of the CDR3 is TGCAGCGTGGGGGTGGGGACTGGCACAGATACGCAGTATTTT. As protein: CSVGVGTGTDTQYF.

The chain uses TRBV28 and TRBJ1-1; 7 nucleotides match TRBD1. The CDR3 length is 12 residues. Trimming cost V 5 bases and J 9 bases; bases outside gene matches: 6. Germline lookup yields CDR1 MDHEN and CDR2 SYDVKM. The CDR3: CASSQGVTKAFF. CDR3 sequence (DNA): TGTGCCAGCAGTCAGGGGGTGACTAAAGCTTTCTTT.

The sample holds many counts of this clonotype. The chain has TRBV6-1 and TRBJ2-6, with D perhaps matching TRBD1 (6 bases). CDR3 size: 15 residues. The germline CDR1 and CDR2 sequences are MNHNS and SASEGT. V was shortened by 5 bases and J by 2 bases, with 10 bases between the two germline ends. CDR3 sequence: CASSRTGPGANVLTF. CDR3 sequence (DNA): TGTGCCAGCAGTCGAACAGGGCCTGGGGCCAACGTCCTGACTTTC.

In this sample, this clonotype turned up many times. The rearrangement uses TRBV15 and TRBJ2-7; 8 positions match TRBD1. The germline V gene has CDR1 LNHNV and CDR2 YYDKDF (reference sequence). Trimming at V came to 0 bases and at J to 6 bases, leaving 4 bases not matched to a gene. CDR3 length: 14 amino acids. DNA for the CDR3: TGTGCCACCAGCAGAGACGTACAGGGGGTCGAGCAGTACTTC. It yields the protein CATSRDVQGVEQYF.